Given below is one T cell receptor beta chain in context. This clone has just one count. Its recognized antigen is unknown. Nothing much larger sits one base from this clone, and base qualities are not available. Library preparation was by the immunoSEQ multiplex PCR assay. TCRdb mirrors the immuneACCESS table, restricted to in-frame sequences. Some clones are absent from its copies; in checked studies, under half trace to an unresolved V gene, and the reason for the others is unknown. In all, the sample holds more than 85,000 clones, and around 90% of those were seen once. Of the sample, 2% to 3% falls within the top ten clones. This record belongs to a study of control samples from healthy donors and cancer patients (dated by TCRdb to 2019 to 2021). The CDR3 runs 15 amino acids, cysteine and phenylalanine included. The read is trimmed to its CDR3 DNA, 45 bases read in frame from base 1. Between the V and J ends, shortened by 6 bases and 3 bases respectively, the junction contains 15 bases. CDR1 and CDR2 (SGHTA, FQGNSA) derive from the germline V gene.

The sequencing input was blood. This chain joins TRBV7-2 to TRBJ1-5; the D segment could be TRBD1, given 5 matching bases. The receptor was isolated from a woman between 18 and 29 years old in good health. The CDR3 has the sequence CASRPGGLPNQPQHF. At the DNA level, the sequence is TGTGCCAGCAGACCGGGGGGTCTTCCCAATCAGCCCCAGCATTTT.